The rows below give T cell receptor beta chains drawn from one sample of a study of blood T cell repertoires in COVID-19. Sequencing used immunoSEQ multiplex PCR; TCRdb keeps in-frame clones, though not all of them. Found here are about 110,000 clones, 80% of them singletons; the top ten hold around 4.4%. The source material was peripheral blood. All receptors derive from a man between 65 and 80 years old with acute or convalescent COVID-19. Both conserved end residues are part of each CDR3. D genes are given only for firm matches. Expanded clones get a size class; other rows say once, few or many, or leave the size out.

J gene,D gene,V gene,clone size,CDR3 protein,CDR3 DNA
TRBJ1-5,NA,TRBV9,NA,CASSGVGASNQPQHF,TGTGCCAGCAGCGGGGTTGGGGCCAGCAATCAGCCCCAGCATTTT
TRBJ1-1,NA,TRBV9,NA,CASSVSPNTEAFF,TGTGCCAGCAGCGTATCCCCAAACACTGAAGCTTTCTTT
TRBJ1-5,NA,TRBV6-5,NA,CASSYYTGQPQHF,TGTGCCAGCAGTTACTACACAGGGCAACCCCAGCATTTT
TRBJ1-2,NA,TRBV14,NA,CASSQFATIHYGYTF,TGTGCCAGCAGCCAATTTGCGACAATCCACTATGGCTACACCTTC
TRBJ2-5,NA,TRBV9,NA,CASSVGQREETQYF,TGTGCCAGCAGCGTCGGACAGAGGGAAGAGACCCAGTACTTC
TRBJ1-2,NA,TRBV25-1,NA,CASRPSVPEGYTF,TGTGCCAGCAGGCCATCCGTACCTGAGGGCTACACCTTC
TRBJ2-3,NA,TRBV27,NA,CASRRFSSTDTQYF,TGTGCCAGCAGGAGGTTTTCTAGCACAGATACGCAGTATTTT
TRBJ2-7,NA,TRBV7-6,NA,CASSLVGGGTYEQYF,TGTGCCAGCAGCTTAGTGGGGGGGGGCACCTACGAGCAGTACTTC
TRBJ2-1,NA,TRBV6-5,once,CASRTGGNSYNEQFF,TGTGCCAGCAGAACGGGGGGCAACTCCTACAATGAGCAGTTCTTC
TRBJ1-4,NA,TRBV19,few,CASSSPPGAEATNEKLFF,TGTGCCAGTAGTAGCCCCCCAGGGGCGGAAGCAACTAATGAAAAACTGTTTTTT
TRBJ1-1,NA,TRBV29-1,few,CSGRSQGNTEAFF,TGCAGCGGCCGGTCACAGGGTAACACTGAAGCTTTCTTT
TRBJ1-3,NA,TRBV6-2/TRBV6-3,NA,CASSPTGTSGNTIYF,TGTGCCAGCAGCCCAACAGGGACCTCTGGAAACACCATATATTTT
TRBJ1-5,TRBD1,TRBV27,NA,CASTKTGQGDQPQHF,TGTGCCAGCACAAAAACCGGACAGGGGGATCAGCCCCAGCATTTT
TRBJ1-1,NA,TRBV5-4,NA,CASTQGQGNTEAFF,TGTGCCAGCACTCAGGGGCAGGGTAACACTGAAGCTTTCTTT
TRBJ2-7,TRBD1,TRBV10-2,NA,CASTGTGSYEQYF,TGCGCCAGTACCGGGACAGGGTCCTACGAGCAGTACTTC
TRBJ2-5,TRBD2,TRBV2,NA,CASSLGSGGETQYF,TGTGCCAGCAGTTTGGGTAGCGGGGGAGAGACCCAGTACTTC
TRBJ2-5,TRBD1,TRBV5-5,NA,CASSLGTGGETQYF,TGTGCCAGCAGCTTGGGGACAGGGGGAGAGACCCAGTACTTC
TRBJ1-6,NA,TRBV10-2,NA,CASSELQGYSPLHF,TGCGCCAGCAGTGAGTTGCAGGGTTATTCACCCCTCCACTTT
TRBJ1-5,NA,TRBV7-8,NA,CASSLVQASNQPQHF,TGTGCCAGCAGCTTAGTACAGGCAAGCAATCAGCCCCAGCATTTT
TRBJ1-2,TRBD1,TRBV19,NA,CATSGTAAFPGDGYTF,TGTGCCACCTCAGGGACAGCCGCCTTCCCGGGGGATGGCTACACCTTC
TRBJ1-5,NA,TRBV6-5,NA,CASSYSGGDQPQHF,TGTGCCAGCAGTTACTCCGGGGGAGATCAGCCCCAGCATTTT
TRBJ1-5,TRBD1,TRBV19,once,CASSPQGEKPQHF,TGTGCCAGTAGCCCCCAGGGGGAGAAGCCCCAGCATTTT
TRBJ1-1,TRBD1,TRBV9,NA,CASSAPGGAMNTEAFF,TGTGCCAGCAGCGCCCCAGGGGGAGCAATGAACACTGAAGCTTTCTTT
TRBJ2-5,TRBD2,TRBV11-2,once,CASSFTGRRASGEWETQYF,TGTGCCAGCAGCTTTACGGGACGAAGGGCTAGCGGGGAGTGGGAGACCCAGTACTTC
TRBJ1-5,NA,TRBV6-5,NA,CASSSFRTDSNQPQHF,TGTGCCAGCAGTTCATTTCGGACAGATAGCAATCAGCCCCAGCATTTT
TRBJ2-7,TRBD1,TRBV7-9,NA,CASSLPTGGPYEQYF,TGTGCCAGCAGCTTACCGACAGGGGGCCCTTACGAGCAGTACTTC
TRBJ2-5,TRBD2,TRBV19,once,CASSLRSGGIQETQYF,TGTGCCAGTAGTCTCCGTAGCGGGGGGATCCAAGAGACCCAGTACTTC
TRBJ2-7,NA,TRBV7-3,NA,CASSLRGGVGEQYF,TGTGCCAGCAGCTTACGAGGAGGGGTAGGCGAGCAGTACTTC